This T cell receptor (beta chain) is drawn from a study of Tregs in tolerant kidney transplant recipients. Findings of the study overall: Tolerant patients' donor-specific Tregs expanded beyond overall Tregs, suggesting antigen-driven growth.

Recipients received nonmyeloablative bone marrow transplants from related graft donors, with transient mixed chimerism. Unstimulated regulatory T cells (CD4+CD25+CD127-), CD4+CD25- non-regulatory cells, CD4 and CD8 cells were FACS-sorted from thawed PBMCs. In regard to this clone: No antigen is known for it.

Measured with immunoSEQ multiplex PCR; TCRdb has only the in-frame clones, and not every one. The sample lists about 81,000 clones, 75% to 95% occurring once. Germline V gene sequence: CDR1 SGHVS, CDR2 FQNEAQ. The CDR3 runs to 14 residues. Trimming took 5 bases from V and 4 from J; bases not matched to a gene: 8. This clonotype originated in a human patient who received a combined kidney and bone marrow transplant. Part of the T cells may come from the graft donor. The source was CD4+ T cells from blood (PBMCs), collected 24 months after the transplant. V and J are TRBV7-8 and TRBJ2-7; 7 nucleotides line up with TRBD1. The CDR3 DNA reads TGTGCCAGCAGCCGCAGCCCCAGGGGGTACGAGCAGTACTTC. Translated: CASSRSPRGYEQYF. The complete variable domain, with remaining parts taken from reference TRBV7-8 and TRBJ2-7, reads GAGVSQSPRYKVAKRGQDVALRCDPISGHVSLFWYQQALGQGPEFLTYFQNEAQLDKSGLPSDRFFAERPEGSVSTLKIQRTQQEDSAVYLCASSRSPRGYEQYFGPGTRLTVT.